The 29 T cell receptor beta chains in this list originate from one sample, sequenced in a study of Graves' ophthalmopathy and Graves' hyperthyroidism listed by TCRdb under 2018. The instrument was an Illumina HiSeq 2000. For repertoire sequencing, TCR beta CDR3 regions were amplified from RNA transcripts. HTBI primers and the Qiagen OneStep RT-PCR kit were used in a first-round RT-PCR, which was followed by a second-round multiplex PCR, size selection and purification. TCRdb itself trimmed the public reads at Q25 with fastp, ran MiXCR and retained productive beta chains. A single entry per CDR3 protein holds the most common genes and DNA from its merged rows. The sample table contains about 220,000 distinct CDR3 sequences; only one count was recorded for 20% to 25% of them. The biggest ten clones account for around 45% of the sample. What was sequenced was peripheral blood. Receptor source: a woman aged 45-65 years with Graves' ophthalmopathy. Donor details come from another sample of the same person, matched by shared clones.

This clonotype was seen repeatedly, ten times or more. The J gene is TRBJ1-3, the V gene TRBV12-3 or TRBV12-4, with D maybe TRBD1 (5 bases). The CDR3 is 16 residues long. V was shortened by 5 bases and J by 0 bases, with 14 bases between the two germline ends. The CDR3 spells CASSPQTASSGNTIYF. The CDR3 DNA sequence: TGTGCCAGCAGTCCCCAGACAGCTTCCTCTGGAAACACCATATATTTT.

In its sample, this clonotype was seen many times. This chain uses TRBV6-1 with TRBJ2-7; 7 positions match TRBD2. V lost 10 bases and J lost 1; bases outside the gene matches: 13. This CDR3 has 15 residues. In germline, CDR1 is MNHNS, CDR2 SASEGT. Here the CDR3 reads CANWNLAAASYEQYF. The CDR3 nucleotides are TGTGCCAACTGGAATCTAGCGGCCGCGTCCTACGAGCAGTACTTC.

This clonotype was detected ten times or more. CDR3 sequence (DNA): TGTGCCAGCAGCTTCCTAGCGGGAGTGGGGAATGAGCAGTTCTTC. Its protein is CASSFLAGVGNEQFF. The V and J genes are TRBV7-2 and TRBJ2-1; 10 nucleotides match TRBD2. Germline V CDR1 and CDR2: SGHTA, FQGNSA. Unmatched junction bases numbered 6, after V lost 3 bases and J lost 7 bases. This CDR3 region has 15 residues.

There are many counts of this clonotype. J is TRBJ2-5 and V is TRBV10-3; 11 bases are a match to TRBD2. The CDR3 consists of 15 residues. The V segment lost 5 bases and the J segment 4 bases; nucleotides outside the gene matches: 6. CDR1 is ENHRY, CDR2 SYGVKD, per germline. CDR3 DNA: TGTGCCATCAGTCCACTAGCGGGAGTAAGAGAGACCCAGTACTTC. Its protein product is CAISPLAGVRETQYF.

Ten or more counts support this clonotype. The rearrangement links TRBV28 to TRBJ1-5; D gene ambiguous. The germline V gene has CDR1 MDHEN and CDR2 SYDVKM. Trimming removed 3 bases at V and 5 bases at J, with 14 bases between. CDR3 length equals 15 residues. CDR3 DNA: TGTGCCAGCAGTTTTGTGCGCAGGCCCCATCAGCCCCAGCATTTT. Protein sequence: CASSFVRRPHQPQHF. Looking up the rest from reference TRBV28 and TRBJ1-5 gives the full variable domain: DVKVTQSSRYLVKRTGEKVFLECVQDMDHENMFWYRQDPGLGLRLIYFSYDVKMKEKGDIPEGYSVSREKKERFSLILESASTNQTSMYLCASSFVRRPHQPQHFGDGTRLSIL.

This clonotype occurred many times. The chain couples TRBV7-3 to TRBJ1-1, with D tentatively TRBD1 (5 bases). CDR1 and CDR2 (germline): SGHTA, FQGTGA. Trimming pared 1 base from V and 4 bases from J, leaving 10 bases between. CDR3 length equals 14 residues. The CDR3 DNA is TGTGCCAGCAGCTTAAATCAGGGAGCCACTGAAGCTTTCTTT. It encodes CASSLNQGATEAFF.

This clonotype was observed many times. This rearrangement joins TRBV28 to TRBJ1-2; a possible D gene is TRBD1 (6 bases). The CDR3 spans 13 residues. The germline V and J ends were trimmed by 2 bases and 7 bases, with 11 bases remaining between them. Germline V gene sequence: CDR1 MDHEN, CDR2 SYDVKM. As DNA, the CDR3 is TGTGCCAGCAGTTTACAGGGGTCTATTGGCTACACCTTC. It translates to CASSLQGSIGYTF.

There are many counts of this clonotype. This sequence joins TRBV19 and TRBJ2-7; 7 bases match TRBD1. The germline gives CDR1 LNHDA, CDR2 SQIVND (reference sequence). V shed 4 bases and J 4 bases; nucleotides not matched to a gene: 4. The CDR3 contains 13 residues. The CDR3 region is CASSTDRHYEQYF. Written as DNA, the CDR3 is TGTGCCAGTAGTACGGACAGGCATTACGAGCAGTACTTC. The entire variable domain, with the rest obtained from reference TRBV19 and TRBJ2-7, is as follows: DGGITQSPKYLFRKEGQNVTLSCEQNLNHDAMYWYRQDPGQGLRLIYYSQIVNDFQKGDIAEGYSVSREKKESFPLTVTSAQKNPTAFYLCASSTDRHYEQYFGPGTRLTVT.

As regards this clonotype: In this CDR3 the conserved last residue, phenylalanine or tryptophan, is missing, so a read error is likely. J is TRBJ2-7 and V is TRBV12-3 or TRBV12-4, with D tentatively TRBD2 (5 bases). This CDR3 spans 15 amino acids. Trimming stripped 6 bases from V and 2 bases from J, with 17 bases between. CDR3 region: CASRPHRGSAYEQYL. The CDR3 DNA sequence: TGTGCCAGCAGACCACATAGAGGGTCGGCCTACGAGCAGTACCTC.

This clonotype was counted at least ten times. The chain uses TRBV27 and TRBJ1-1, with D uncertain. Germline V gene sequence: CDR1 MNHEY, CDR2 SMNVEV (reference sequence). Trimming stripped 2 bases from V and 4 bases from J, with 11 bases between. The CDR3 covers 14 residues. CDR3 in DNA: TGTGCCAGCAGTTTAAGGAGCGGGATCACTGAAGCTTTCTTT. It is translated as CASSLRSGITEAFF.

This clonotype occurred many times. The rearrangement uses TRBV20-1 and TRBJ1-5; D is ambiguous. Germline V gene data show CDR1 as DFQATT and CDR2 as SNEGSKA (reference sequence). V lost 3 bases and J lost 3, with 6 bases in between. This CDR3 comprises 12 residues. The chain's CDR3 is CSASRSNQPQHF. The DNA for the CDR3 is TGCAGTGCTAGTCGATCCAATCAGCCCCAGCATTTT.

This clonotype was detected ten times or more. The rearrangement uses TRBV6-5 and TRBJ2-7; 10 bases agree with TRBD1. This CDR3 spans 12 amino acids. Germline CDR1 reads MNHEY; CDR2 reads SVGAGI. The trim removed 11 bases at V and 5 bases at J, leaving 6 bases unmatched. Here the CDR3 DNA reads TGTGCCGGAAGACAGGGGGCAAACGAGCAGTACTTC. Its translation is CAGRQGANEQYF.

This clonotype occurred many times. This rearrangement joins TRBV4-2 to TRBJ2-5; the D is unclear. Looked up from germline, CDR1 is LGHNA and CDR2 is YNFKEQ. This CDR3 region has 14 residues. Between the trimmed V and J ends, which lost 2 bases and 5 bases, there was a span of 12 bases. CDR3 protein: CASSQNTQGETQYF. Here the CDR3 DNA reads TGTGCCAGCAGCCAAAACACCCAAGGGGAGACCCAGTACTTC.

Ten or more counts support this clonotype. The J gene is TRBJ2-7, the V gene TRBV12-3 or TRBV12-4, with D perhaps matching TRBD1 (6 bases). The CDR3 has 15 residues. V lost 1 base and J 2 bases, leaving 12 bases between the germline ends. The chain's CDR3 is CASSLGSRGPYEQYF. CDR3 in DNA: TGTGCCAGCAGTTTAGGGAGCAGGGGCCCCTACGAGCAGTACTTC.

The chain links TRBV28 to TRBJ2-7; 7 bases agree with TRBD2. This CDR3 is 16 amino acids long. J lost 2 bases, V lost 1 base, and 8 bases had no gene match. CDR1 MDHEN and CDR2 SYDVKM come from the germline V gene. The CDR3: CASSLYTSLAAYEQYF. Here the CDR3 DNA reads TGTGCCAGCAGTTTATACACATCTCTAGCGGCCTACGAGCAGTACTTC.

In its sample, this clonotype was seen many times. The rearrangement joins TRBV5-5 to TRBJ1-2, with 10 bases lining up with TRBD1. Germline V lookup: CDR1 SGHKS, CDR2 YYEKEE (reference sequence). The CDR3 is 12 residues long. Unmatched junction bases numbered 4, after V lost 4 bases and J lost 10 bases. CDR3 sequence: CASSTGTGVYTF. In DNA form, the CDR3 reads TGTGCCAGCAGCACCGGGACAGGGGTCTACACCTTC.

The CDR3 here is CASSQMRGETQYF. The CDR3 DNA reads as TGTGCCAGCAGCCAGATGAGGGGAGAGACCCAGTACTTC. The V call is TRBV12-3 or TRBV12-4, the J call TRBJ2-5; D might be TRBD1 or TRBD2, each matching 5 bases. The CDR3 has 13 amino acids. Trimming left V 6 bases short and J 4 bases short, with 12 bases between.

This clonotype was observed many times. The V and J genes are TRBV27 and TRBJ1-5; 9 bases match TRBD1. The CDR3 sequence is 13 residues long. Germline V gene data show CDR1 as MNHEY and CDR2 as SMNVEV (reference sequence). V shed 9 bases and J 6 bases; nucleotides not matched to a gene: 6. The CDR3 spells CASGTGIVQPQHF. The CDR3 DNA is TGTGCCAGTGGGACAGGGATAGTTCAGCCCCAGCATTTT.

In its sample, this clonotype was seen many times. The chain combines TRBV2 with TRBJ1-2; no definite D call. Per the germline V gene, CDR1 is SNHLY and CDR2 is FYNNEI. The CDR3 contains 10 residues. V dropped 8 bases and J dropped 8 bases, with 9 bases sitting between them. The CDR3 region has the DNA TGTGCCAGCCTTTTTGTGGGCTACACCTTC. Its translation is CASLFVGYTF.

On this clonotype itself: Since a much larger clone is just one base distant, this may be a read error. The rearrangement links TRBV5-1 to TRBJ2-2; weak D call: TRBD2 (6 bases). The CDR3 consists of 16 residues. Per the germline V gene, CDR1 is SGHRS and CDR2 is YFSETQ. The CDR3 coding sequence is TGCGCCATCAGCTTCTCCGGGACTCCTAACACCGGGGAGCTGTTTTTT. The encoded protein is CAISFSGTPNTGELFF.

This clonotype was seen only a few times. V gene TRBV7-2 combines with J gene TRBJ1-3; no clear D. Germline CDR1 SGHTA, CDR2 FQGNSA. This CDR3 is built from 15 residues. V lost 3 bases and J 2 bases, leaving 11 bases between the germline ends. As DNA, the CDR3 is TGTGCCAGCAGCTTTTCGGAGTCAGCTGGAAACACCATATATTTT. It encodes CASSFSESAGNTIYF.

This clonotype occurred many times. The chain uses TRBV12-3 or TRBV12-4 and TRBJ2-6; D gene uncertain. This CDR3 contains 16 residues. V was clipped by 7 bases and J by 0 bases, with 13 bases between them. The CDR3 DNA is TGTGCCAGCATAAGTCAGGTGCTCTCTGGGGCCAACGTCCTGACTTTC. It specifies CASISQVLSGANVLTF.

This clonotype showed up just once. V usage is TRBV7-2 and J usage is TRBJ2-2; D is undetermined. The CDR3 loop spans 15 amino acids. V lost 1 base, J lost 6 bases, and 12 bases lay in between. Germline assignment: CDR1 SGHTA and CDR2 FQGNSA. CDR3 coding DNA: TGTGCCAGCAGCTTAGTTTTGGGTGTTTCCGGGGAGCTGTTTTTT. It encodes CASSLVLGVSGELFF.

The rearrangement joins TRBV20-1 to TRBJ1-5; D possibly corresponds to TRBD1 (5 bases). Trimming cost V 6 bases and J 0 bases, with 12 bases left between them. CDR3 length equals 14 residues. Germline V gene sequence: CDR1 DFQATT, CDR2 SNEGSKA (reference sequence). The CDR3: CSAGEGLSNQPQHF. For the CDR3, the DNA is TGCAGTGCCGGAGAGGGGCTTAGCAATCAGCCCCAGCATTTT.

Concerning this clonotype itself: This clone may be a read error of a much larger clone one base away. V gene TRBV11-1 combines with J gene TRBJ2-7, with D uncertain. The germline V gene has CDR1 SGHAT and CDR2 FQDESV (reference sequence). The CDR3 is 16 amino acids. The V end was cut by 0 bases, the J end by 0 bases, with 12 bases between. Here the CDR3 DNA reads TGTGCCAGCAGCTTAGCCGAGTCTATACGCTCCTACGAGCAGTACTTC. Protein sequence: CASSLAESIRSYEQYF.

CDR3 coding DNA: TGTGCCAGCAGCTTAGTACCTGGGGGCGGCCAAGAGACCCAGTACTTC. As protein: CASSLVPGGGQETQYF. This chain uses TRBV7-2 with TRBJ2-5, with a weak D call TRBD1 (6 bases). This CDR3 region has 16 residues. Germline V CDR1 and CDR2: SGHTA, FQGNSA. Between the trimmed V and J ends, which lost 1 base and 1 base, there was a span of 13 bases.

This clonotype was picked up many times. This chain links TRBV11-2 with TRBJ1-1; the match to TRBD1 covers 9 bases. Germline loops: CDR1 SGHAT, CDR2 FQNNGV. The ends lost 5 bases at V and 4 bases at J; junction bases unmatched: 5. This CDR3 is 14 amino acids long. CDR3: CASSQGQGSTEAFF. CDR3 nucleotide sequence: TGTGCCAGCAGCCAGGGACAGGGAAGCACTGAAGCTTTCTTT.

This clonotype was seen a few times. A read error may explain this, as a much larger clone is one base away. The chain uses TRBV19 and TRBJ1-2; D is uncertain. The germline gives CDR1 LNHDA, CDR2 SQIVND (reference sequence). The CDR3 runs 10 residues. In DNA, the CDR3 is TGTGGCAGTAGAAGTCACGGGCTCACCTTC. Amino acids: CGSRSHGLTF.

In this sample, this clonotype turned up many times. CDR3 DNA sequence: TGTGCCAGCAGCTCCACCGCCGGGGCCACCGGGGAGCTGTTTTTT. This translates into CASSSTAGATGELFF. The J gene is TRBJ2-2, the V gene TRBV7-8, with D perhaps matching TRBD1 or TRBD2 (5 bases each). V was cut by 4 bases and J by 4 bases, with 13 bases left in between. Germline-derived CDR1 and CDR2 are SGHVS and FQNEAQ. The CDR3 sequence is 15 residues long.